This TCR beta chain was captured in a study of Ad26.COV2.S vaccination and SARS-CoV-2 variants. Study information: Participants got Ad26.COV2.S intramuscularly, once or twice 56 days apart.

Using immunoSEQ multiplex PCR, the repertoire was profiled, and TCRdb retains in-frame clones only, with some absent. In the table there are 200,000 to 300,000 clones, around nine tenths of which are singletons. In germline, CDR1 is SGHTA, CDR2 FQGTGA. Trimming removed 5 bases at V and 4 bases at J, with 10 bases between. This CDR3 comprises 13 residues. Findings and caveats of the study: Responses of T cells in total may have been underestimated by the TCR breadth and depth analyses.

Sample treatment: some 19 received Ad26.COV2.S at low or high dose, single or two shots; about five received placebo; per-sample allocation not given. Sampling was performed 63 days after the first vaccine or placebo injection. A Boston donor was an adult aged 18-55 years. About this clone: Its antigen is unknown.

This specimen was peripheral blood, taken in a trial of Ad26.COV2.S vaccine versus placebo. This clonotype originated in a person aged 18 to 65 who received the Ad26.COV2.S COVID-19 vaccine or a placebo. The chain couples TRBV7-3 to TRBJ2-3; D unclear. This CDR3 is CASSRSMADTQYF. The CDR3 DNA sequence: TGTGCCAGCAGCCGTAGTATGGCAGATACGCAGTATTTT.